This T cell receptor (beta chain) was retrieved from a study of CD8+ T cells in alopecia areata. Across the whole study: Treated patients took oral tofacitinib at 5 to 10 mg twice daily. Severity among treated patients was scored by the percentage of scalp area affected.

This clone was seen more than once but under ten times. Treatment specified: oral pan-JAK inhibitor, 5-10 mg twice daily. Sampling of alopecia areata patients yielded lesional scalp punch biopsies as well as peripheral blood. cDNA serving as the sequencing template came from extracted, reverse transcribed RNA. Produced via immunoSEQ multiplex PCR; TCRdb's table is partial and in-frame only. The sample has 95,000 to 100,000 clones, 60% seen once. Germline values: CDR1 MNHEY, CDR2 SMNVEV (reference sequence). The CDR3 consists of 13 residues. The ends were cut back, 7 bases at V and 2 bases at J, with 11 bases in the middle.

The chain combines TRBV27 with TRBJ2-5; no firm D call. This receptor was obtained from a human donor with alopecia areata. The starting material was CD8+ T cells sorted from blood, obtained at approximately week 60, from a patient treated with tofacitinib. CDR3 nucleotides: TGTGCCAGCACGGCGTCACCTCAAGAGACCCAGTACTTC. Amino acids: CASTASPQETQYF.